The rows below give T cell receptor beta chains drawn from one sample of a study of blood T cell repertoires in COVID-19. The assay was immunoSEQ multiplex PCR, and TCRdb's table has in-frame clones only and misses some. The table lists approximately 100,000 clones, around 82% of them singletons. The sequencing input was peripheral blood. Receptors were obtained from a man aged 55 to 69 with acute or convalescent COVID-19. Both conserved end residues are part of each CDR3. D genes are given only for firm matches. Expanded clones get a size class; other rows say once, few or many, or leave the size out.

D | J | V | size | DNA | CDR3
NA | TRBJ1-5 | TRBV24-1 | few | TGTGCCACCAGTGGAGGGGGTTGGGAGCCCCAGCATTTT | CATSGGGWEPQHF
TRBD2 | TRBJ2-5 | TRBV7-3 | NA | TGTGCCAGCAGCTTAAGGGAGGGAGAGACCCAGTACTTC | CASSLREGETQYF
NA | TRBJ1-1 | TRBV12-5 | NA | TGTGCTAGTGACTCACCCCCTCCCCTTTTGAACACTGAAGCTTTCTTT | CASDSPPPLLNTEAFF
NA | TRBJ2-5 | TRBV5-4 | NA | TGTGCCAGCAGCCTGGGACTCGGAGACCAAGAGACCCAGTACTTC | CASSLGLGDQETQYF
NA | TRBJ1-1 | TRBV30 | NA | TGTGCCTGGTCCCGGGGCACTGAAGCTTTCTTT | CAWSRGTEAFF
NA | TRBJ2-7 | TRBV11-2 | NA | TGTGCCAGCAGCTTCCAGGGTCACGAGCAGTACTTC | CASSFQGHEQYF
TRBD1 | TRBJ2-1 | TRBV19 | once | TGTGCCAGTAGTATCTCCCAGGGGGCCACCTACAATGAGCAGTTCTTC | CASSISQGATYNEQFF
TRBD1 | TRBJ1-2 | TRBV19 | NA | TGTGCCAGTAGTATGGGACAGGTCGGCTATGGCTACACCTTC | CASSMGQVGYGYTF
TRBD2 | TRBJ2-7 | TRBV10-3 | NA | TGTGCCATCAAATCCGGGACTACCGACGAGCAGTACTTC | CAIKSGTTDEQYF
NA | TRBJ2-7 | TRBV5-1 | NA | TGCGCCAGCAGCTATACATCAGCGGCCGAGCAGTACTTC | CASSYTSAAEQYF
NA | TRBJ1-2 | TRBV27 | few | TGTGCCAGCAGTATTGCCGGCGGGTTGATTGGCTACACCTTC | CASSIAGGLIGYTF
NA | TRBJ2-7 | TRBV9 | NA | TGTGCCAGCAGCGTACTCCAGGGAGGCGAGCAGTACTTC | CASSVLQGGEQYF
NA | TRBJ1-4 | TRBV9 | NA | TGTGCCAGCAGCGTAGCTGGAGGAACTAATGAAAAACTGTTTTTT | CASSVAGGTNEKLFF
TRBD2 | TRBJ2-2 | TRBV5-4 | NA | TGTGCCAGCAGCTTGAGTAGCGGGGGGACCGGGGAGCTGTTTTTT | CASSLSSGGTGELFF
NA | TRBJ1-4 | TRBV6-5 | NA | TGTGCCAGCGGACTGGACAGCAATAATGAAAAACTGTTTTTT | CASGLDSNNEKLFF
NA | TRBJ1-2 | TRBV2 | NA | TGTGCCAGCAGTGAGGAGGGTGGCTATGGCTACACCTTC | CASSEEGGYGYTF
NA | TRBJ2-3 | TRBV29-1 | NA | TGCAGCGTGGAGGATGCCACAGATACGCAGTATTTT | CSVEDATDTQYF
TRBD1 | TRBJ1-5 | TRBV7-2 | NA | TGTGCCAGCAGCTTAAGAGGGGGCTTCAATCAGCCCCAGCATTTT | CASSLRGGFNQPQHF
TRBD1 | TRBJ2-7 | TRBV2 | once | TGTGCCAGCAGTGTCCCCGACAGGGGGCGCGGCGGGTCCTACGAGCAGTACTTC | CASSVPDRGRGGSYEQYF
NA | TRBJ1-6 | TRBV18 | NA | TGTGCCAGCTCTCCATCAGGGGAAAGATCACCCCTCCACTTT | CASSPSGERSPLHF
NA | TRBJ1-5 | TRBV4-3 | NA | TGCGCCAGCAGCCAAGATGTAGGGGGAGGCAATCAGCCCCAGCATTTT | CASSQDVGGGNQPQHF
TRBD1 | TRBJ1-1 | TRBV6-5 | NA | TGTGCCAGCAGTTTCTCGGACAGGGGGAACACTGAAGCTTTCTTT | CASSFSDRGNTEAFF
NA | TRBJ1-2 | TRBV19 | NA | TGTGCCAGTAGTATACGGGAAAGGAGGGGCGACTATGGCTACACCTTC | CASSIRERRGDYGYTF
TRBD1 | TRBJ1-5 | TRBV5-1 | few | TGCGCCAGCAGTAAGACAGGGGACAATCAGCCCCAGCATTTT | CASSKTGDNQPQHF
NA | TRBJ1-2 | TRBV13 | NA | TGTGCCAGCAGCTTAGCCGGGAACAGCTATGGCTACACCTTC | CASSLAGNSYGYTF
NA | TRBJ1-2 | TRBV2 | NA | TGTGCCAGCAGTGAAGAGAGGGGCTACACCTTC | CASSEERGYTF
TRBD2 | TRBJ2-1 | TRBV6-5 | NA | TGTGCCAGCAGCCTAGCGGGGGGGCCCAACAATGAGCAGTTCTTC | CASSLAGGPNNEQFF
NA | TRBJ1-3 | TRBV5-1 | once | TGCGCCAGCAGCGCCGGACTAAGCTCTGGAAACACCATATATTTT | CASSAGLSSGNTIYF
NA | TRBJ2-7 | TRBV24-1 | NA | TGTGCCACCAGTGATTTCGGGGTTGACGAGCAGTACTTC | CATSDFGVDEQYF
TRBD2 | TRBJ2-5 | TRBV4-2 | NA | TGTGCCAGCACCCTTGGGGTTCTAGCGGGGGTAGGGGAGACCCAGTACTTC | CASTLGVLAGVGETQYF
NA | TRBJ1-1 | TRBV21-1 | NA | TGTGCCTCCCCATGGACAGAAACAGGGATGAACACTGAAGCTTTCTTT | CASPWTETGMNTEAFF
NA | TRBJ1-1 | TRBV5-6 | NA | TGTGCCAGCAGCTTGGGACTCGGCACTGAAGCTTTCTTT | CASSLGLGTEAFF
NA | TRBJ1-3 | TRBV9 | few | TGTGCCAGCTCCCCCGAACAGGTCTCATCTGGAAACACCATATATTTT | CASSPEQVSSGNTIYF
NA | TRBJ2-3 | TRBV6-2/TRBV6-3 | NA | TGTGCCAGCAGTCGGTGGGGCGCCGGCCTCGGCGATACGCAGTATTTT | CASSRWGAGLGDTQYF
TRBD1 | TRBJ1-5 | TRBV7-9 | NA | TGTGCCAGCAGCCGGACAGGGGAGGACAATCAGCCCCAGCATTTT | CASSRTGEDNQPQHF
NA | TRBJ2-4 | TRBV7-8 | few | TGTGCCAGCAGCTTAGGTCGGTGGGGGACACCGTTAGCCAAAAACATTCAGTACTTC | CASSLGRWGTPLAKNIQYF
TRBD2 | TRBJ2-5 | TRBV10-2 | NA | TGCGCCACCAGAGCGGGGGGGATGGAGACCCAGTACTTC | CATRAGGMETQYF
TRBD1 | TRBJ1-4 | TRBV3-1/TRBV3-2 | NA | TGTGCCAGCAGCTCGGGACAGGGAAATGAAAAACTGTTTTTT | CASSSGQGNEKLFF
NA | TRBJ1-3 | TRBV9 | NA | TGTGCCAGCAGCGTAGCCTTGACGGGGGGCGCCGACACCATATATTTT | CASSVALTGGADTIYF
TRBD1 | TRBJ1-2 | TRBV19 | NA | TGTGCCAGTAGTACGGGGACAGGGGGCCTTGTCTATGGCTACACCTTC | CASSTGTGGLVYGYTF
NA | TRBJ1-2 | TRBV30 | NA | TGTGCCTGGAGTGAGGTTGAACGGGGTGGCTACACCTTC | CAWSEVERGGYTF
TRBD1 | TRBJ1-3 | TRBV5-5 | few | TGTGCCACCAGTGCAGGGGACAGCTCTGGAAACACCATATATTTT | CATSAGDSSGNTIYF
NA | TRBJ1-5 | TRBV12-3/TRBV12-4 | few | TGTGCCAGCAGCGAGACAGTCAATCAGCCCCAGCATTTT | CASSETVNQPQHF
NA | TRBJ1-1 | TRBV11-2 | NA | TGTGCCAGCAGCTTATTAACAGGGTTGAACACTGAAGCTTTCTTT | CASSLLTGLNTEAFF
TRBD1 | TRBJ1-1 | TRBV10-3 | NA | TGTGCACTAATGAGTCAGGGGGGCACTGAAGCTTTCTTT | CALMSQGGTEAFF